This T cell receptor (beta chain) appears in the sequencing data of a study of blood T cell repertoires in COVID-19. Germline loops: CDR1 SGHTA, CDR2 FQGNSA. Between the trimmed V and J ends, which lost 1 base and 0 bases, there was a span of 12 bases. CDR3 size: 16 residues. Authors' data handling: Nucleated cell number was recorded as an estimate derived from reference gene primer amplification. Sequenced by immunoSEQ multiplex PCR; TCRdb stores in-frame clones only, minus some. From that table come the V and J calls and clone size; the DNA was used to work out D and trimming. The top ten hold roughly 3% of the sample, which has approximately 100,000 clones, 87% seen once.

J is TRBJ1-1 and V is TRBV7-2; the D is unclear. Sequenced: peripheral blood. This TCR was sampled from a man between 50 and 59 years old in a cohort sampled during active COVID-19. The CDR3 nucleotides read TGTGCCAGCAGCTTAGGATTAGGTGGGCTGAACACTGAAGCTTTCTTT. Amino acids: CASSLGLGGLNTEAFF.